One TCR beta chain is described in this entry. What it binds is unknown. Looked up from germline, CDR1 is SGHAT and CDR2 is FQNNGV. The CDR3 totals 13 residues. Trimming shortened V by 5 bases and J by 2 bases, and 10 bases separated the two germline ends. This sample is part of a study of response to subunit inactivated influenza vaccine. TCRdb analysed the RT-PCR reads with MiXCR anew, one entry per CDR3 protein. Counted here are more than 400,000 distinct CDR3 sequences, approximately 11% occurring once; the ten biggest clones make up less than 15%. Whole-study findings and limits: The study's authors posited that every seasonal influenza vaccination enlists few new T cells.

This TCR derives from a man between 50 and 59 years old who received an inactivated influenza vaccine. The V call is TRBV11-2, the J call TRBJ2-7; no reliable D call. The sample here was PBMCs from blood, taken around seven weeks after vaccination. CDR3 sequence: CASSRRAPYEQYF. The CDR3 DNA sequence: TGTGCCAGCAGCCGACGGGCGCCCTACGAGCAGTACTTC.